This TCR beta chain was identified during a study of T cells in Graves' hyperthyroidism and ophthalmopathy. RNA transcripts were the template for amplifying TCR beta CDR3 regions. The study used the HTBI primer set for a first-round RT-PCR of the TCR CDR3. TCRdb analysed the multiplex PCR reads with MiXCR anew, one entry per CDR3 protein. The data hold hundreds of thousands of distinct CDR3 sequences, with less than 25% observed a single time. V lost 5 bases to trimming and J lost 3 bases; unmatched junction nucleotides: 7. There are 16 residues in the CDR3. The V gene's germline CDR1 is PRHDT and CDR2 FYEKMQ (reference sequence).

Source material: blood. This clonotype was obtained from a young man with Graves' ophthalmopathy. This sequence joins TRBV13 and TRBJ2-2; 9 bases fit TRBD1. CDR3 nucleotides: TGTGCCAGCAGCGTGGGCACAGGGGGCGACACCGGGGAGCTGTTTTTT. Translating it yields CASSVGTGGDTGELFF.